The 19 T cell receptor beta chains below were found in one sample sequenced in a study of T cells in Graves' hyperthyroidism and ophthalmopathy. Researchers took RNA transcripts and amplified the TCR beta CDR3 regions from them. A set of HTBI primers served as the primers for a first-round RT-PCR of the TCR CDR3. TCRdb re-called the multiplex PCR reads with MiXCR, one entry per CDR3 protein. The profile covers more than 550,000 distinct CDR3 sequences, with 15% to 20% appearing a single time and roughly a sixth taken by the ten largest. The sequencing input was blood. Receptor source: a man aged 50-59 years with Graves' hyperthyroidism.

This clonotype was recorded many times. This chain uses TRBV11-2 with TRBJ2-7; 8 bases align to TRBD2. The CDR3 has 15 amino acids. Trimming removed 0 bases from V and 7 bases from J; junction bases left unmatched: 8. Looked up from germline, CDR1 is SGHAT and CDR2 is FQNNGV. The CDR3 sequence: CASSLEASGYVEQYF. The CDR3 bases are TGTGCCAGCAGCTTAGAGGCTAGCGGGTACGTGGAGCAGTACTTC.

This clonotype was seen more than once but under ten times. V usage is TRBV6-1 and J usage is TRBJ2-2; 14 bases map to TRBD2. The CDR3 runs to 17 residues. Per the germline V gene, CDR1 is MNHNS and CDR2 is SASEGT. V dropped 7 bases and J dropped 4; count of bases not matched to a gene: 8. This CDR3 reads CASTGTSGSLGTGELFF. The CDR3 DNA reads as TGTGCCAGCACCGGGACTAGCGGGAGTTTGGGCACCGGGGAGCTGTTTTTT.

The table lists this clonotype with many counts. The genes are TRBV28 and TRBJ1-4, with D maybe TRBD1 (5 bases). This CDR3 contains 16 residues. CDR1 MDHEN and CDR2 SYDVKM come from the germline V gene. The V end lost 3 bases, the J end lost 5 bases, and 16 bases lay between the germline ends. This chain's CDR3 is CASSFLPGRGNEKLFF. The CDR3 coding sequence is TGTGCCAGCAGTTTTCTCCCGGGACGGGGCAATGAAAAACTGTTTTTT.

The CDR3 region is CASSFYRGDEQYF. The CDR3 DNA is TGTGCCAGCAGCTTCTACAGGGGAGACGAGCAGTACTTC. The gene calls are TRBV7-9 and TRBJ2-7; TRBD1 aligns across 7 bases. J was trimmed by 5 bases and V by 3 bases; bases with no gene match: 4. The CDR3 sequence is 13 residues long. The germline V gene encodes CDR1 SEHNR and CDR2 FQNEAQ (reference sequence).

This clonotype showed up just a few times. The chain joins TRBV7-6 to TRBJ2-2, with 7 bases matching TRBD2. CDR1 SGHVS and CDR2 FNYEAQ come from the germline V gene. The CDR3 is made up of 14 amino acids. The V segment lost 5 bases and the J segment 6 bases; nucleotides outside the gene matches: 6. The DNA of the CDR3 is TGTGCCAGCAGCATTACGCGGGAGCCCGGGGAGCTGTTTTTT. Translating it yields CASSITREPGELFF.

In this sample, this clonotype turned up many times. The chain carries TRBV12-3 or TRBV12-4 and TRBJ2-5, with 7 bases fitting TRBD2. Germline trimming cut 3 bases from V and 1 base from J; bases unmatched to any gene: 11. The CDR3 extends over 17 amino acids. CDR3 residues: CASSFSLLADSQETQYF. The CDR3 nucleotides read TGTGCCAGCAGTTTTTCCCTTCTAGCGGATTCCCAAGAGACCCAGTACTTC.

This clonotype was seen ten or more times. CDR3 sequence: CASSLSGGLAGHNEQFF. The CDR3, as DNA: TGTGCCAGCAGTTTATCAGGAGGGCTAGCGGGCCACAATGAGCAGTTCTTC. This chain links TRBV27 with TRBJ2-1, with 8 nucleotides matching TRBD2. J gave up 5 bases and V 0 bases, and 9 bases lay outside the gene matches. Germline CDR1 MNHEY, CDR2 SMNVEV (reference sequence). This CDR3 comprises 17 residues.

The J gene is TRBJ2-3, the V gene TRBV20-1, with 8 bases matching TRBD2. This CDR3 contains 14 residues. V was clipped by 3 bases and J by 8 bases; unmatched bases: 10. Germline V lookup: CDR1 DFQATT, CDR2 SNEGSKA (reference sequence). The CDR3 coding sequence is TGCAGTGCTAGCGCGCGGGAGGCCGGGGGTACGCAGTATTTT. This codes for CSASAREAGGTQYF.

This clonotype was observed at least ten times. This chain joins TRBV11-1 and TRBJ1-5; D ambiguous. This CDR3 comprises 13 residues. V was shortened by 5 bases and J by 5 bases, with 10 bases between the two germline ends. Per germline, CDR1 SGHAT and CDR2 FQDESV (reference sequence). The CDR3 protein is CASSPQVDQPQHF. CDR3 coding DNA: TGTGCCAGCAGCCCGCAGGTTGATCAGCCCCAGCATTTT.

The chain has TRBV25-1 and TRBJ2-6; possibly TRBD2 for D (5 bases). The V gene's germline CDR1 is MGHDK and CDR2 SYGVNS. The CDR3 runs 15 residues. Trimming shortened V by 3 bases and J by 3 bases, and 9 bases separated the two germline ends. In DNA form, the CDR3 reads TGTGCCAGCAGTGACATCGGAGGTGGGGCCAACGTCCTGACTTTC. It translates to CASSDIGGGANVLTF.

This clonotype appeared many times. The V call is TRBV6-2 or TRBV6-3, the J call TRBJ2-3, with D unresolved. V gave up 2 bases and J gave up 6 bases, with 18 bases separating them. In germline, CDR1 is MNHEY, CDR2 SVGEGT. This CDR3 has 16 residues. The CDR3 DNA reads TGTGCCAGCAGTTACAGCGTGGACCCAGTGTCGGATACGCAGTATTTT. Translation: CASSYSVDPVSDTQYF.

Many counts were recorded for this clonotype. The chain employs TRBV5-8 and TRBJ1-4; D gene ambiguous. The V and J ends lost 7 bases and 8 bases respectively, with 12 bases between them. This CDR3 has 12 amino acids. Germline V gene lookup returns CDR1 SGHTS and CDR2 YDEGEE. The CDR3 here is CASELSGEKLFF. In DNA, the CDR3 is TGTGCCAGCGAATTGTCTGGGGAAAAACTGTTTTTT.

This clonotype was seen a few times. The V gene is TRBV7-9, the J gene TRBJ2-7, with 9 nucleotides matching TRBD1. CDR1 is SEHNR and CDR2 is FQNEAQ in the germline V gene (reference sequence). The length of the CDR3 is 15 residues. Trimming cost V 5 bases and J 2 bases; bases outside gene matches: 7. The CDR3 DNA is TGTGCCAGCAGCCCCTCGGGGGACAGGGCCTACGAGCAGTACTTC. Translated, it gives CASSPSGDRAYEQYF.

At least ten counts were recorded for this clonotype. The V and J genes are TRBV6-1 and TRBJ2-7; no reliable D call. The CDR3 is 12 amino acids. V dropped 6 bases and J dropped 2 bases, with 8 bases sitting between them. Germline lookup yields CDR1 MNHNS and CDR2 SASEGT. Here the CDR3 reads CASSTDPYEQYF. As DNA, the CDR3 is TGTGCCAGCAGCACGGACCCCTACGAGCAGTACTTC.

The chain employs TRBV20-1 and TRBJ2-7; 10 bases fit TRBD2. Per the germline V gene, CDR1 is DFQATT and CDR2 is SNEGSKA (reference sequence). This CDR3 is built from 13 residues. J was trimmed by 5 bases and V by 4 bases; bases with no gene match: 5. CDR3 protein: CSATSGRAHEQYF. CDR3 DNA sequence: TGCAGTGCTACAAGCGGGAGGGCCCACGAGCAGTACTTC.

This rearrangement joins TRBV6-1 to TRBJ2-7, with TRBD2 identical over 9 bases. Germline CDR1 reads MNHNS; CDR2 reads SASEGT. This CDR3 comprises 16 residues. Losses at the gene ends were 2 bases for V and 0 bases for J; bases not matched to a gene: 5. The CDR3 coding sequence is TGTGCCAGCAGTGAACTGGCTAGCGGGATCTCCTACGAGCAGTACTTC. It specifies CASSELASGISYEQYF.

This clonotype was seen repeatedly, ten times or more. CDR3 region: CASSPPASREQYF. CDR3 sequence (DNA): TGTGCCAGCAGTCCACCGGCTAGCCGCGAGCAGTACTTC. The chain joins TRBV28 to TRBJ2-7; a possible D gene is TRBD2 (5 bases). Germline CDR1 and CDR2: MDHEN and SYDVKM. CDR3 length equals 13 residues. With 5 bases removed from V and 6 bases from J, the gap between germline ends came to 14 bases.

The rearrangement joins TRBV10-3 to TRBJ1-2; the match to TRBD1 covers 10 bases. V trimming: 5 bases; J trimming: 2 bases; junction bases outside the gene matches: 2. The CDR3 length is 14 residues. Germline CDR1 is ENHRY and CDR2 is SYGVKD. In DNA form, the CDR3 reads TGTGCCATCAGTACGGGACAGGGGAACTATGGCTACACCTTC. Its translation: CAISTGQGNYGYTF.

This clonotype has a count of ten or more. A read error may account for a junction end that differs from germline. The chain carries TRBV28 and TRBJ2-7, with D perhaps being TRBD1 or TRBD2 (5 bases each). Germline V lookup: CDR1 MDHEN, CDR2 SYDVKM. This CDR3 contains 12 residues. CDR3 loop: CTSSGHRDEQYF. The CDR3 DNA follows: TGTACCAGTTCGGGGCATCGCGACGAGCAGTACTTC.